A selection of T cell receptor beta chains follows, all from one sample in a study of Ad26.COV2.S vaccination and SARS-CoV-2 variants. Assay: immunoSEQ multiplex PCR; the TCRdb copy retains only in-frame clones and omits some. The data show over 400,000 clones, nearly 90% seen once. The input for sequencing was peripheral blood, taken in a trial of Ad26.COV2.S vaccine versus placebo. These receptors were taken from a person aged 18-60 years who received the Ad26.COV2.S COVID-19 vaccine or a placebo. CDR3s include the opening cysteine and the closing phenylalanine or tryptophan. The D gene is left open where the match is weak. For some rows the clone size is stated as once, few or many, or as a class when expanded; others skip it.

j_call	clone_size	d_call	v_call	cdr3_length	cdr3_nt	cdr3_aa
TRBJ2-3	.	TRBD2	TRBV24-1	15	TGTGCCACCAGTGAAAGCGGGAGGGTGTTAGATACGCAGTATTTT	CATSESGRVLDTQYF
TRBJ2-6	.	.	TRBV27	17	TGTGCCAGCAGTTTTGTAGGGGTTGGGTCTGGGGCCAACGTCCTGACTTTC	CASSFVGVGSGANVLTF
TRBJ1-5	.	.	TRBV6-6	13	TGTGCCAGCAGACTAGACAGTGATCAGCCCCAGCATTTT	CASRLDSDQPQHF
TRBJ2-5	.	.	TRBV5-1	13	TGCGCCAGCAGCTTGGTAGCCCGGGAGACCCAGTACTTC	CASSLVARETQYF
TRBJ1-2	.	.	TRBV6-5	15	TGTGCCAGCAGTTACGACCCAGAGGATCACTATGGCTACACCTTC	CASSYDPEDHYGYTF
TRBJ1-1	.	TRBD1	TRBV6-5	16	TGTGCCAGCAGTTACGGGTTGGGGACAGCTAATCCTGAAGCTTTCTTT	CASSYGLGTANPEAFF
TRBJ1-2	.	.	TRBV6-6	15	TGTGCCAGCAGTTACTCGATAGTACGGAACTATGGCTACACCTTC	CASSYSIVRNYGYTF
TRBJ2-2	.	.	TRBV27	15	TGTGCCAGCAGTTTATCTCCGAGAAACACCGGGGAGCTGTTTTTT	CASSLSPRNTGELFF
TRBJ1-1	.	.	TRBV3-1/TRBV3-2	14	TGTGCCAGCAGCCAAGCCAGTCGGGACACTGAAGCTTTCTTT	CASSQASRDTEAFF
TRBJ2-1	.	TRBD1	TRBV13	14	TGTGCCAGCACCACGGGACAGGGCTACAATGAGCAGTTCTTC	CASTTGQGYNEQFF
TRBJ1-6	.	TRBD1	TRBV4-3	17	TGCGCCAGCAGCCAAGATGGGGGGGACAGGGGAGGCTCACCCCTCCACTTT	CASSQDGGDRGGSPLHF
TRBJ2-5	.	.	TRBV5-1	13	TGCGCCAGCGGGGCCGGACTTAAGGAGACCCAGTACTTC	CASGAGLKETQYF
TRBJ1-2	.	.	TRBV6-2/TRBV6-3	13	TGTGCCAGCAGTCGGGACTTTAACTATGGCTACACCTTC	CASSRDFNYGYTF
TRBJ1-4	.	.	TRBV5-4	15	TGTGCCAGCAGCTTGGGGGGCAGGGCGAATGAAAAACTGTTTTTT	CASSLGGRANEKLFF
TRBJ1-1	.	.	TRBV30	14	TGTGCCTTTCGCTCAGGGCAGGGGAACACTGAAGCTTTCTTT	CAFRSGQGNTEAFF
TRBJ2-3	.	.	TRBV24-1	14	TGTGCCACCAGTGATTCGATAGCGGCAGATACGCAGTATTTT	CATSDSIAADTQYF
TRBJ2-5	.	.	TRBV7-9	13	TGTGCCAGCAGCTTAACGGGGACACAGACCCAGTACTTC	CASSLTGTQTQYF
TRBJ1-5	.	.	TRBV29-1	13	TGCAGCGTTGCAGGGCAGGCGAATCAGCCCCAGCATTTT	CSVAGQANQPQHF
TRBJ1-4	.	.	TRBV18	13	TGTGCCAGCTCACCAGGGGGCAATGAAAAACTGTTTTTT	CASSPGGNEKLFF
TRBJ2-5	.	.	TRBV6-5	13	TGTGCCAGCCAGACGTGGGACCGAGAGACCCAGTACTTC	CASQTWDRETQYF
TRBJ1-3	few	.	TRBV28	14	TGTGCCAGCAGCGTAGTGGGCGTTAGAAACACCATATATTTT	CASSVVGVRNTIYF
TRBJ2-2	.	.	TRBV7-3	13	TGTGCCAGCAGCCTCTCGAACACCGGGGAGCTGTTTTTT	CASSLSNTGELFF
TRBJ2-3	.	.	TRBV4-2	17	TGTGCCAGCAGCTCTCTAGTTAGACGTCAAATGTGGGATACGCAGTATTTT	CASSSLVRRQMWDTQYF
TRBJ2-3	.	TRBD2	TRBV9	15	TGTGCCAGCAGCCTCTATAGCGGGAGTGCAGATACGCAGTATTTT	CASSLYSGSADTQYF
TRBJ1-1	.	.	TRBV7-2	15	TGTGCCAGCAGCCCCGCCGCCACCATGAACACTGAAGCTTTCTTT	CASSPAATMNTEAFF
TRBJ2-5	.	.	TRBV7-2	14	TGTGCCAGCAGCTCGCAAGGGGGGCAGGAGACCCAGTACTTC	CASSSQGGQETQYF
TRBJ1-1	.	.	TRBV6-5	14	TGTGCCAGCATAGGTTTGGTCCCGAACACTGAAGCTTTCTTT	CASIGLVPNTEAFF
TRBJ2-1	.	TRBD2	TRBV5-1	17	TGCGCCAGCAGCTTGCTCCCCGCCGGGACTAGCGAGGGGGGGTGGTTCTTC	CASSLLPAGTSEGGWFF
TRBJ2-1	.	.	TRBV9	18	TGTGCCAGCAGCCCGCGGGGAGGTAGGAGTCTCCCCTACAATGAGCAGTTCTTC	CASSPRGGRSLPYNEQFF
TRBJ2-5	.	TRBD2	TRBV5-1	15	TGCGCCAGCAGCTTTCTAGCGGGGGGTCAAGAGACCCAGTACTTC	CASSFLAGGQETQYF
TRBJ1-1	.	.	TRBV30	12	TGTGCCTGGAGGCGTGGTCACACTGAAGCTTTCTTT	CAWRRGHTEAFF
TRBJ1-5	.	.	TRBV2	13	TGTGCCAGCAGAGGGCAGGGACATCAGCCCCAGCATTTT	CASRGQGHQPQHF
TRBJ2-5	once	.	TRBV7-6	13	TGTGCCAGCAGCTTATACAGGTTGGAGACCCAGTACTTC	CASSLYRLETQYF
TRBJ2-3	.	TRBD2	TRBV18	16	TGTGCCAGCTCACCACCGTTGGCGGGGGGGCCGGATACGCAGTATTTT	CASSPPLAGGPDTQYF
TRBJ1-5	few	TRBD1	TRBV7-2	15	TGTGCCAGCAGCTTAGAAAGTACAGGGGAACAGCCCCAGCATTTT	CASSLESTGEQPQHF
TRBJ2-1	.	.	TRBV6-2/TRBV6-3	13	TGTGCCAGCAGCCCGACGGAGTACAATGAGCAGTTCTTC	CASSPTEYNEQFF
TRBJ2-5	.	.	TRBV7-2	15	TGTGCCAGCAGCTTAGAAGTAGAGTACCAAGAGACCCAGTACTTC	CASSLEVEYQETQYF
TRBJ1-3	.	.	TRBV7-9	13	TGTGCCAGCAGCTTATTGGGAGCAAACACCATATATTTT	CASSLLGANTIYF
TRBJ2-1	.	TRBD2	TRBV19	16	TGTGCCAGTAGCAACGGGGGGAGAGGCTCCTACAATGAGCAGTTCTTC	CASSNGGRGSYNEQFF
TRBJ2-3	.	.	TRBV7-2	15	TGTGCCAGTGATATACCGGCGGGGGCCGGACTCTCGCAGTATTTT	CASDIPAGAGLSQYF
TRBJ2-3	.	TRBD2	TRBV11-3	16	TGTGCCAGCAGCTTAGAGGGCGGGAGAGGGACAGATACGCAGTATTTT	CASSLEGGRGTDTQYF
TRBJ2-7	.	.	TRBV4-3	15	TGCGCCAGCAGCCAAGGGTTAGCGGATACCTACGAGCAGTACTTC	CASSQGLADTYEQYF
TRBJ1-5	.	.	TRBV19	13	TGTGCCAGTAAGAGGGGGGCAAATCAGCCCCAGCATTTT	CASKRGANQPQHF
TRBJ1-1	once	TRBD1	TRBV19	17	TGTGCCAGTCGGAGACGCTCAGGGACAGGGTGGATCACTGAAGCTTTCTTT	CASRRRSGTGWITEAFF
TRBJ2-1	once	.	TRBV7-2	15	TGTGCCAGCAGCTTAGATTCTAGGGCAGACAATGAGCAGTTCTTC	CASSLDSRADNEQFF
TRBJ2-3	.	.	TRBV11-3	12	TGTGCCAGCAGCCGATCGGGGGATACGCAGTATTTT	CASSRSGDTQYF
TRBJ1-1	.	TRBD1	TRBV6-5	15	TGTGCCAGCAGTTTCAGACAGGGAGTGAACACTGAAGCTTTCTTT	CASSFRQGVNTEAFF
TRBJ2-1	.	TRBD2	TRBV5-6	14	TGTGCCAGCAGCTTGATGACTAGCGGGCCTCTCGGGTTCTTC	CASSLMTSGPLGFF
TRBJ2-6	.	.	TRBV28	16	TGTGCCAGCAGTTTAGTGGCCACCTCTGGGGCCAACGTCCTGACTTTC	CASSLVATSGANVLTF
TRBJ2-3	.	.	TRBV19	15	TGTGCCAGTAGTAGGCAGACGATCTCCACAGATACGCAGTATTTT	CASSRQTISTDTQYF
TRBJ2-7	.	.	TRBV28	13	TGTGCCAGCAGCCTGGAACAGAGCCACGAGCAGTACTTC	CASSLEQSHEQYF
TRBJ2-3	.	.	TRBV11-2	15	TGTGCCAGCAGACAAACACACGGATACACAGATACGCAGTATTTT	CASRQTHGYTDTQYF
TRBJ2-1	.	TRBD2	TRBV6-6	15	TGTGCCGGAGAAAGCGGGACCGGTCTTACAAATGAGCAGTTCTTC	CAGESGTGLTNEQFF
TRBJ2-3	.	.	TRBV5-1	19	TGCGCCAGCAGCTCTGGAAGATGGGTGGGGGAGAGGGGCACAGATACGCAGTATTTT	CASSSGRWVGERGTDTQYF